The 30 T cell receptor beta chains presented below share a single source sample, sequenced in a study of cytomegalovirus exposure and HLA in healthy donors. TCRdb's copy holds only in-frame clones and misses some; the assay was immunoSEQ multiplex PCR. The sample lists roughly 90,000 clones; 85% were seen once. Sequencing was carried out using PBMCs. These receptors all stem from a man between 18 and 35 years old in good health and CMV-seropositive.

The rearrangement joins TRBV28 to TRBJ2-2, with 11 bases fitting TRBD2. Germline CDR1 reads MDHEN; CDR2 reads SYDVKM. The trim removed 4 bases at V and 6 bases at J, leaving 16 bases unmatched. The CDR3 extends over 19 amino acids. The CDR3 region has the DNA TGTGCCAGCAGTTCCCCAGAACCTTTAGCGGGAGGGCCGTCCGGGGAGCTGTTTTTT. Translating gives CASSSPEPLAGGPSGELFF.

The chain's CDR3 is CASSQRGQGNEQYF. In nucleotides, the CDR3 is TGCGCCAGCAGCCAACGAGGACAGGGGAACGAGCAGTACTTC. The chain carries TRBV4-1 and TRBJ2-7; 9 nucleotides align to TRBD1. The germline V gene encodes CDR1 MGHRA and CDR2 YSYEKL. Unmatched junction bases numbered 4, after V lost 2 bases and J lost 5 bases. This CDR3 spans 14 amino acids.

The rearrangement links TRBV5-6 to TRBJ2-7, with 8 bases that match TRBD1. The CDR3 extends over 13 amino acids. V dropped 8 bases and J dropped 7; count of bases not matched to a gene: 11. Germline loops: CDR1 SGHDT, CDR2 YYEEEE. The CDR3 here is CASRIQGAQEQYV. The DNA for the CDR3 is TGTGCCAGTAGAATCCAGGGGGCGCAAGAGCAGTACGTC.

The chain has TRBV27 and TRBJ1-1, with D perhaps TRBD1 (6 bases). CDR3 size: 17 residues. Per germline, CDR1 MNHEY and CDR2 SMNVEV (reference sequence). V dropped 5 bases and J dropped 5 bases, with 24 bases sitting between them. The CDR3 DNA is TGTGCCAGCAGTCCTTGGACAGATTTAGTCGGGCGAACTGAAGCTTTCTTT. Translated, it gives CASSPWTDLVGRTEAFF.

This clone was found a few times. The chain couples TRBV2 to TRBJ2-5; TRBD1 is a possible D gene (6 bases). Germline lookup yields CDR1 SNHLY and CDR2 FYNNEI. The CDR3 runs to 12 residues. Trimming pared 7 bases from V and 5 bases from J, leaving 11 bases between. The CDR3 nucleotides read TGTGCCAGCAACAGGGAGTCTGAGACCCAGTACTTC. Its protein is CASNRESETQYF.

This clone was counted once. The V call is TRBV5-6, the J call TRBJ2-3; D remains ambiguous. This CDR3 is 15 amino acids long. In germline, CDR1 is SGHDT, CDR2 YYEEEE. The ends were cut back, 4 bases at V and 0 bases at J, with 12 bases in the middle. CDR3 region: CASSARATSTDTQYF. CDR3 DNA: TGTGCCAGCAGCGCTCGAGCCACTAGCACAGATACGCAGTATTTT.

The chain has TRBV19 and TRBJ1-2; TRBD1 is a possible D gene (6 bases). CDR1 LNHDA and CDR2 SQIVND come from the germline V gene (reference sequence). Trimming pared 6 bases from V and 4 bases from J, leaving 15 bases between. The CDR3 sequence is 14 residues long. This CDR3 is CASSGGAPGYGYTF. The CDR3 nucleotides are TGTGCCAGTAGCGGGGGGGCTCCGGGCTATGGCTACACCTTC.

V gene TRBV11-2 combines with J gene TRBJ2-5; TRBD2 might be the D (6 bases). CDR1 and CDR2 (germline): SGHAT, FQNNGV. This CDR3 contains 15 residues. V lost 5 bases and J 7 bases, leaving 20 bases between the germline ends. In nucleotides, the CDR3 is TGTGCCAGCAGCCCGGAGGGACTGCCCGCGGGGACCCAGTACTTC. As protein: CASSPEGLPAGTQYF.

The chain joins TRBV7-6 to TRBJ1-3; tentative D call: TRBD1 (5 bases). CDR1 SGHVS and CDR2 FNYEAQ come from the germline V gene. This CDR3 contains 15 residues. V dropped 5 bases and J dropped 2 bases, with 13 bases sitting between them. The CDR3 nucleotides read TGTGCCAGCAGCATAAGGGGACTGCCTGGAAACACCATATATTTT. Protein product: CASSIRGLPGNTIYF.

V usage is TRBV27 and J usage is TRBJ2-7, with a possible D match to TRBD2 (5 bases). The CDR3 is made up of 11 amino acids. Trimming stripped 4 bases from V and 6 bases from J, with 7 bases between. CDR1 is MNHEY, CDR2 SMNVEV, per germline (reference sequence). CDR3 bases: TGTGCCAGCAGTTCGGGGAGCGAGCAGTACTTC. As protein: CASSSGSEQYF.

The rearrangement links TRBV18 to TRBJ2-1, with 7 bases fitting TRBD2. V was clipped by 0 bases and J by 7 bases; unmatched bases: 12. This CDR3 is built from 17 residues. Germline values: CDR1 KGHSH, CDR2 LQKENI. CDR3 coding DNA: TGTGCCAGCTCACCACCGAGGGAGGGTGGTCTCGGGAATGAGCAGTTCTTC. Its protein is CASSPPREGGLGNEQFF.

This clone was detected once. This chain links TRBV11-2 with TRBJ2-7, with D possibly TRBD2 on 6 matching bases. V dropped 1 base and J dropped 3 bases, with 16 bases sitting between them. Germline loops: CDR1 SGHAT, CDR2 FQNNGV. This CDR3 contains 16 residues. CDR3 amino acids: CASSLVGAGNLYEQYF. CDR3 DNA: TGTGCCAGCAGCTTAGTGGGTGCGGGGAACCTCTACGAGCAGTACTTC.

The chain recombines TRBV19 with TRBJ2-6, with TRBD1 identical over 9 bases. The length of the CDR3 is 17 residues. Losses at the gene ends were 5 bases for V and 0 bases for J; bases not matched to a gene: 5. The germline CDR1 and CDR2 sequences are LNHDA and SQIVND (reference sequence). The CDR3 DNA sequence: TGTGCCAGTAGTGTGGGGACAGGGCGCTCTGGGGCCAACGTCCTGACTTTC. It encodes CASSVGTGRSGANVLTF. Variable domain in full (rest from reference TRBV19 and TRBJ2-6): DGGITQSPKYLFRKEGQNVTLSCEQNLNHDAMYWYRQDPGQGLRLIYYSQIVNDFQKGDIAEGYSVSREKKESFPLTVTSAQKNPTAFYLCASSVGTGRSGANVLTFGAGSRLTVL.

The chain is built from TRBV10-3 and TRBJ2-3; D remains unclear. The length of the CDR3 is 16 residues. The germline gives CDR1 ENHRY, CDR2 SYGVKD. With 4 bases removed from V and 0 bases from J, the gap between germline ends came to 14 bases. CDR3 in DNA: TGTGCCATCAGTGCGGCGGCCGACTCTAGCACAGATACGCAGTATTTT. Translating it yields CAISAAADSSTDTQYF.

The CDR3 loop reads CASSLGQYQETQYF. The CDR3 DNA reads as TGTGCCAGCTCACTTGGACAATACCAAGAGACCCAGTACTTC. The chain couples TRBV18 to TRBJ2-5; D is perhaps TRBD1 (5 bases). Germline CDR1 reads KGHSH; CDR2 reads LQKENI. V was shortened by 4 bases and J by 0 bases, with 9 bases between the two germline ends. The CDR3 has 14 residues.

The chain links TRBV5-1 to TRBJ2-1, with D unclear. Germline CDR1 reads SGHRS; CDR2 reads YFSETQ. The CDR3 totals 17 residues. Trimming removed 0 bases at V and 9 bases at J, with 22 bases between. CDR3 sequence reads: CASSLVPRVVTVGEQFF. CDR3 DNA: TGCGCCAGCAGCTTGGTGCCCCGGGTCGTCACGGTGGGTGAGCAGTTCTTC.

This clone was found a few times. The chain is built from TRBV5-1 and TRBJ2-7, with D possibly TRBD2 on 6 matching bases. The CDR3 has 13 amino acids. Germline V gives CDR1 SGHRS, CDR2 YFSETQ. Deletions cut 4 bases from V and 2 bases from J, with 10 bases between. The CDR3 region is CASSPGLPYEQYF. In DNA form, the CDR3 reads TGCGCCAGCAGCCCGGGACTTCCCTACGAGCAGTACTTC.

The chain uses TRBV9 and TRBJ1-5, with D perhaps matching TRBD1 (5 bases). This CDR3 spans 15 amino acids. Germline-derived CDR1 and CDR2 are SGDLS and YYNGEE. V was pared by 0 bases and J by 1 base, with 8 bases between. The DNA of the CDR3 is TGTGCCAGCAGCGTAGGTTGGGGCAGCAATCAGCCCCAGCATTTT. Protein sequence: CASSVGWGSNQPQHF.

The rearrangement joins TRBV7-2 to TRBJ2-7; TRBD1 agrees at 7 bases. Germline-derived CDR1 and CDR2 are SGHTA and FQGNSA. The CDR3 is 16 amino acids. V lost 4 bases to trimming and J lost 0 bases; unmatched junction nucleotides: 9. The CDR3 bases are TGTGCCAGCAGCTCTCCTTGGGACAGAAACTCCTACGAGCAGTACTTC. As protein: CASSSPWDRNSYEQYF.

The V and J genes are TRBV5-1 and TRBJ2-7; 7 bases fit TRBD2. Trimming removed 4 bases from V and 2 bases from J; junction bases left unmatched: 6. The CDR3 runs 14 residues. Germline-derived CDR1 and CDR2 are SGHRS and YFSETQ. The CDR3 nucleotides are TGCGCCAGCAGCGCCGGGACTATCACCTACGAGCAGTACTTC. Residues: CASSAGTITYEQYF.

The chain uses TRBV9 and TRBJ2-3; 14 bases map to TRBD2. From germline, CDR1 is SGDLS and CDR2 YYNGEE. This CDR3 is 16 amino acids long. The trim removed 3 bases at V and 3 bases at J, leaving 3 bases unmatched. CDR3 nucleotides: TGTGCCAGCAGCGAGACTAGCGGGAGGGTTACAGATACGCAGTATTTT. Translating gives CASSETSGRVTDTQYF.

By share, this clone counts as medium-sized. The gene calls are TRBV29-1 and TRBJ1-1, with D possibly being TRBD1 (5 bases). Trimming took off 4 bases at V and 4 bases at J, with 10 bases between the two ends. Germline CDR1 SQVTM, CDR2 ANQGSEA. This CDR3 contains 12 residues. CDR3 protein: CSVVQGPTEAFF. The DNA of the CDR3 is TGCAGCGTTGTGCAGGGTCCCACTGAAGCTTTCTTT.

The V call is TRBV7-3, the J call TRBJ2-1; D not certain. With 5 bases removed from V and 9 bases from J, the gap between germline ends came to 14 bases. CDR1 is SGHTA, CDR2 FQGTGA, per germline. This CDR3 contains 13 residues. The CDR3 reads CASSRSPVGEQFF. CDR3 DNA: TGTGCCAGCAGCCGGAGCCCCGTCGGTGAGCAGTTCTTC.

V is TRBV7-2 and J is TRBJ2-1, with D hard to call. Germline lookup yields CDR1 SGHTA and CDR2 FQGNSA. The germline V and J ends were trimmed by 0 bases and 0 bases, with 9 bases remaining between them. The CDR3 has 16 amino acids. For the CDR3, the DNA is TGTGCCAGCAGCTTAGCGCCTACGAGCTCCTACAATGAGCAGTTCTTC. Amino acid sequence: CASSLAPTSSYNEQFF.

The genes are TRBV6-1 and TRBJ2-3; the D gene is possibly TRBD2 (5 bases). This CDR3 is built from 14 residues. V was trimmed by 2 bases and J by 0 bases, leaving 6 bases between them. CDR1 and CDR2 from the germline V gene are MNHNS and SASEGT. CDR3 DNA: TGTGCCAGCAGTGAAAGAGGGAGCACAGATACGCAGTATTTT. It codes for CASSERGSTDTQYF.

CDR3 in DNA: TGTGCCATCAGTGAGGGAGGCTACGAGCAGTACTTC. Its protein product is CAISEGGYEQYF. The rearrangement uses TRBV10-3 and TRBJ2-7, with a weak D call TRBD2 (5 bases). The germline CDR1 and CDR2 sequences are ENHRY and SYGVKD. V dropped 2 bases and J dropped 3 bases, with 5 bases sitting between them. The CDR3 length is 12 residues.

This clone was observed once. This rearrangement joins TRBV4-2 to TRBJ2-5; TRBD2 matches 11 bases. Germline trimming cut 4 bases from V and 5 bases from J; bases unmatched to any gene: 15. Germline V gene data show CDR1 as LGHNA and CDR2 as YNFKEQ. The CDR3 spans 18 residues. The DNA for the CDR3 is TGTGCCAGCAGCCCCAGGCTAGCGGGAGGTCTTACGAAGGAGACCCAGTACTTC. This sequence encodes CASSPRLAGGLTKETQYF.

The chain couples TRBV9 to TRBJ2-1, with TRBD2 identical over 10 bases. V dropped 3 bases and J dropped 7; count of bases not matched to a gene: 7. Germline V gives CDR1 SGDLS, CDR2 YYNGEE. This CDR3 comprises 15 residues. The CDR3 bases are TGTGCCAGCAGCGGGCTAGCGGGAGTAGGTAATGAGCAGTTCTTC. This codes for CASSGLAGVGNEQFF.

About this clone itself: The identical CDR3 is also encoded by other nucleotide sequences in the sample. The chain combines TRBV9 with TRBJ2-1; 8 bases map to TRBD2. In germline, CDR1 is SGDLS, CDR2 YYNGEE. V was pared by 1 base and J by 0 bases, with 0 bases of the junction left unmatched. The CDR3 runs to 15 residues. CDR3 amino acids: CASSVSGSSYNEQFF. The CDR3, as DNA: TGTGCCAGCAGCGTAAGCGGGAGCTCCTACAATGAGCAGTTCTTC. Based on the CDR3 plus reference TRBV9 and TRBJ2-1, the full variable domain is DSGVTQTPKHLITATGQRVTLRCSPRSGDLSVYWYQQSLDQGLQFLIQYYNGEERAKGNILERFSAQQFPDLHSELNLSSLELGDSALYFCASSVSGSSYNEQFFGPGTRLTVL.

The chain joins TRBV2 to TRBJ2-1, with TRBD2 matching 11 bases. Per germline, CDR1 SNHLY and CDR2 FYNNEI. The ends lost 4 bases at V and 10 bases at J; junction bases unmatched: 6. This CDR3 region has 14 residues. The CDR3 region is CASSAGLAVQEQFF. CDR3 sequence (DNA): TGTGCCAGCAGTGCGGGACTAGCGGTTCAGGAGCAGTTCTTC. The whole variable domain, remainder taken from reference TRBV2 and TRBJ2-1, is EPEVTQTPSHQVTQMGQEVILRCVPISNHLYFYWYRQILGQKVEFLVSFYNNEISEKSEIFDDQFSVERPDGSNFTLKIRSTKLEDSAMYFCASSAGLAVQEQFFGPGTRLTVL.